Following are 9 T cell receptor beta chains from one sample sequenced in a study of early T cells in non-severe SARS-CoV-2 infection. TCRdb re-called the 5' RACE reads with MiXCR, one entry per CDR3 protein. The sample contains almost 45,000 distinct CDR3 sequences, around 6% of which appear only once. The material sequenced was whole blood. All receptors come from an adult who was a healthcare worker with PCR-confirmed SARS-CoV-2 infection or an uninfected control (not recorded which).

Many counts were recorded for this clonotype. J is TRBJ2-3 and V is TRBV20-1; no clear D. Trimming pared 5 bases from V and 3 bases from J, leaving 12 bases between. The CDR3 consists of 13 residues. Germline V gene lookup returns CDR1 DFQATT and CDR2 SNEGSKA (reference sequence). The CDR3 coding sequence is TGCAGTGCTCCTCTTCAATCGACAGATACGCAGTATTTT. It is translated as CSAPLQSTDTQYF.

In this sample, this clonotype turned up a few times. V and J are TRBV7-8 and TRBJ2-3; D gene unclear. The CDR3 covers 16 residues. Trimming pared 5 bases from V and 4 bases from J, leaving 19 bases between. Germline V CDR1 and CDR2: SGHVS, FQNEAQ. The CDR3 coding sequence is TGTGCCAGCAGCCTTCGGCCTAGGCCCCCGGCAGATACGCAGTATTTT. Its protein product is CASSLRPRPPADTQYF.

At least ten counts were recorded for this clonotype. The CDR3 nucleotides read TGTGCCAGCAGCTTGGAGGCGAACTACAATGAGCAGTTCTTC. Amino acid sequence: CASSLEANYNEQFF. The chain uses TRBV5-4 and TRBJ2-1; D unresolved. V dropped 0 bases and J dropped 3 bases, with 7 bases sitting between them. Germline CDR1 and CDR2: SGHNT and YYREEE (reference sequence). CDR3 length: 14 residues.

This clonotype was detected many times. The V and J genes are TRBV6-1 and TRBJ2-3, with D perhaps being TRBD1 or TRBD2 (6 bases each). Per germline, CDR1 MNHNS and CDR2 SASEGT. This CDR3 region has 14 residues. V dropped 7 bases and J dropped 2 bases, with 13 bases sitting between them. The CDR3 reads CASKHRDSTDTQYF. CDR3 nucleotides: TGTGCCAGCAAGCACAGGGACTCCACAGATACGCAGTATTTT.

This clonotype has only a few counts. The chain joins TRBV10-3 to TRBJ2-3; a possible D gene is TRBD1 (6 bases). The germline V and J ends were trimmed by 0 bases and 4 bases, with 11 bases remaining between them. The CDR3 length is 15 residues. Germline V lookup: CDR1 ENHRY, CDR2 SYGVKD. The CDR3 is CAISESATGPDTQYF. The CDR3 DNA reads as TGTGCCATCAGTGAGTCAGCAACAGGGCCAGATACGCAGTATTTT.

In its sample, this clonotype was seen many times. The gene calls are TRBV5-6 and TRBJ2-2, with 9 bases identical to TRBD1. The V and J ends lost 3 bases and 0 bases, in that order; junction bases with no gene match: 9. Germline-derived CDR1 and CDR2 are SGHDT and YYEEEE. The CDR3 loop spans 18 amino acids. Written as DNA, the CDR3 is TGTGCCAGCAGCTCCCTTCTAGGGGACAGGGCGAACACCGGGGAGCTGTTTTTT. This translates into CASSSLLGDRANTGELFF. The whole variable domain, remainder taken from reference TRBV5-6 and TRBJ2-2, is DAGVTQSPTHLIKTRGQQVTLRCSPKSGHDTVSWYQQALGQGPQFIFQYYEEEERQRGNFPDRFSGHQFPNYSSELNVNALLLGDSALYLCASSSLLGDRANTGELFFGEGSRLTVL.

Only a few counts were recorded for this clonotype. The chain joins TRBV28 to TRBJ1-5; D possibly corresponds to TRBD1 (6 bases). Germline V lookup: CDR1 MDHEN, CDR2 SYDVKM. CDR3 length equals 16 residues. The germline V and J ends were trimmed by 6 bases and 3 bases, with 18 bases remaining between them. The DNA of the CDR3 is TGTGCCAGCAGCTATCCTTTATCAGGGGTCAATCAGCCCCAGCATTTT. Encoded protein: CASSYPLSGVNQPQHF.

This clonotype was detected ten times or more. This chain uses TRBV7-9 with TRBJ2-1, with D possibly TRBD1 on 6 matching bases. The V end lost 10 bases, the J end lost 5 bases, and 12 bases lay between the germline ends. The CDR3 runs to 12 residues. Germline values: CDR1 SEHNR, CDR2 FQNEAQ (reference sequence). In nucleotides, the CDR3 is TGTGCCATCCCGAGGGGGAACAATGAGCAGTTCTTC. This codes for CAIPRGNNEQFF.

This clonotype occurred many times. The chain is built from TRBV20-1 and TRBJ2-1; a possible D gene is TRBD1 (7 bases). The CDR3 is 14 amino acids. Germline CDR1 reads DFQATT; CDR2 reads SNEGSKA (reference sequence). The V end lost 4 bases, the J end lost 1 base, and 11 bases lay between the germline ends. The CDR3 bases are TGCAGTGCTACGACAGGGAGGTCCTACAATGAGCAGTTCTTC. This sequence encodes CSATTGRSYNEQFF.